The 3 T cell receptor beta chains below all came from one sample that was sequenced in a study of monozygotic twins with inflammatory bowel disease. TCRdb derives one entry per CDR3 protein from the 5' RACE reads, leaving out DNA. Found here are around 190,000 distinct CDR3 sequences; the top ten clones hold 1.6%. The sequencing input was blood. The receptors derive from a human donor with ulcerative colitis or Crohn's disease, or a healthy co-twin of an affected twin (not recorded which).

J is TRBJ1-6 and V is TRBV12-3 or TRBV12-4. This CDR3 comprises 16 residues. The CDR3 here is CASSPRLAHGASPLHF.

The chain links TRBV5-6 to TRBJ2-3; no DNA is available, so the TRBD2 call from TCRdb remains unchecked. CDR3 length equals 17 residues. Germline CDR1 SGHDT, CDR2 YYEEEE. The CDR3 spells CASSLGPSGGAANTQYF.

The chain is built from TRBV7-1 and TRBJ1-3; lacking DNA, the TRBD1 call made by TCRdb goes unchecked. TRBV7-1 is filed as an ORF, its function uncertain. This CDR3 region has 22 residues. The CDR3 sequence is CASSSRFGWDREGKGSGNTIYF.